This T cell receptor (beta chain) stems from a study of cytotoxic CD8 clonotypes in ibrutinib-treated CLL. The CDR3 runs to 14 residues. The V and J ends lost 4 bases and 0 bases respectively, with 11 bases between them. The germline gives CDR1 SGHRS, CDR2 YFSETQ. Libraries were prepared by immunoSEQ multiplex PCR; TCRdb keeps only in-frame clonotypes and omits some of them. The data contain around 330,000 clones, about 61% of them singletons. The V call is TRBV5-1, the J call TRBJ2-7; D not resolved. The TCR was taken from a human donor with chronic lymphocytic leukemia. Sequences were derived from PBMCs, sampled after 36 months of ibrutinib treatment. This CDR3 reads CASSRVGYSYEQYF. The CDR3 region has the DNA TGCGCCAGCAGCCGCGTTGGGTACTCCTACGAGCAGTACTTC.